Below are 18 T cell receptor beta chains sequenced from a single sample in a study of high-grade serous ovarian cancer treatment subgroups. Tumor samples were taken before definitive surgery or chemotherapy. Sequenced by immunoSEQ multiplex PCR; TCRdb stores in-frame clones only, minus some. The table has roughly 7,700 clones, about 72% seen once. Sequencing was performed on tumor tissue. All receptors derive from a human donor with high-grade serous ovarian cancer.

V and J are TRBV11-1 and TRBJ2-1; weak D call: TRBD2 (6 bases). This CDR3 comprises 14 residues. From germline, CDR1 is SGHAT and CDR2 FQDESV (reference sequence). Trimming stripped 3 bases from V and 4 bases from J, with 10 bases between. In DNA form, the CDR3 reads TGTGCCAGCAGCTTGGGACTCGCTTACAATGAGCAGTTCTTC. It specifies CASSLGLAYNEQFF. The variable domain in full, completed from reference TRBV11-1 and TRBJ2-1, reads EAEVAQSPRYKITEKSQAVAFWCDPISGHATLYWYRQILGQGPELLVQFQDESVVDDSQLPKDRFSAERLKGVDSTLKIQPAELGDSAMYLCASSLGLAYNEQFFGPGTRLTVL.

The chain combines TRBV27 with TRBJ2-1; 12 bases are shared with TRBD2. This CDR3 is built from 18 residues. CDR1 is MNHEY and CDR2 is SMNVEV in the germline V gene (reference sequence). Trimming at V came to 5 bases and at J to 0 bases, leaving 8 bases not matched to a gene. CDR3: CASSPKGLAGLSYNEQFF. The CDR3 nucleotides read TGTGCCAGCAGTCCTAAGGGACTAGCGGGCCTCTCCTACAATGAGCAGTTCTTC.

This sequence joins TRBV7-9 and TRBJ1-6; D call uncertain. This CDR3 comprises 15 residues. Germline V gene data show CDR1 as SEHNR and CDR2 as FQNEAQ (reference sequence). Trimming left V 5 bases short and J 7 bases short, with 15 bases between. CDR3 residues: CASSTMPGRNSPLHF. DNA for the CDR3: TGTGCCAGCAGCACCATGCCGGGGAGGAATTCACCCCTCCACTTT.

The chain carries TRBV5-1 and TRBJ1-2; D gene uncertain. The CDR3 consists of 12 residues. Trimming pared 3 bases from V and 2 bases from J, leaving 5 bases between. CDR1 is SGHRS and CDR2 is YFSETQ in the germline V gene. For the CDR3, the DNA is TGCGCCAGCAGCTCACGGAACTATGGCTACACCTTC. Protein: CASSSRNYGYTF. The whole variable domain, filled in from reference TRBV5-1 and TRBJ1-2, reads KAGVTQTPRYLIKTRGQQVTLSCSPISGHRSVSWYQQTPGQGLQFLFEYFSETQRNKGNFPGRFSGRQFSNSRSEMNVSTLELGDSALYLCASSSRNYGYTFGSGTRLTVV.

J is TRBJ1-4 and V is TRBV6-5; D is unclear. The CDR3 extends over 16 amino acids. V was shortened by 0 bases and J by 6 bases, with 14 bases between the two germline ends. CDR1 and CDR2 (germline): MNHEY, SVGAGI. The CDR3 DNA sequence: TGTGCCAGCAGTTACTCAGGCTTCAGTCCGGATGAAAAACTGTTTTTT. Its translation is CASSYSGFSPDEKLFF.

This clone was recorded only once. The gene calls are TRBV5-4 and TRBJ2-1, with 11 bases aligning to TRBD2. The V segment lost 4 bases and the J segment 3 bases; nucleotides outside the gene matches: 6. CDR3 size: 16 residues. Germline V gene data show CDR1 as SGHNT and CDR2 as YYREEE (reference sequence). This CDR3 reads CASSRLAGKVYNEQFF. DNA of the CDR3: TGTGCCAGCAGCCGACTAGCGGGGAAAGTCTACAATGAGCAGTTCTTC. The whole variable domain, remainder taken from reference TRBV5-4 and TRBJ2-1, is ETGVTQSPTHLIKTRGQQVTLRCSSQSGHNTVSWYQQALGQGPQFIFQYYREEENGRGNFPPRFSGLQFPNYSSELNVNALELDDSALYLCASSRLAGKVYNEQFFGPGTRLTVL.

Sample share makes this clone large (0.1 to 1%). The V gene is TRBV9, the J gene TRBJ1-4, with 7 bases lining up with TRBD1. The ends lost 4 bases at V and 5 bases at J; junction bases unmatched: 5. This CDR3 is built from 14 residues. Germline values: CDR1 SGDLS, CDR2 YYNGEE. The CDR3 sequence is CASSSDRSNEKLFF. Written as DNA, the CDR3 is TGTGCCAGCAGCTCGGACAGGAGCAATGAAAAACTGTTTTTT.

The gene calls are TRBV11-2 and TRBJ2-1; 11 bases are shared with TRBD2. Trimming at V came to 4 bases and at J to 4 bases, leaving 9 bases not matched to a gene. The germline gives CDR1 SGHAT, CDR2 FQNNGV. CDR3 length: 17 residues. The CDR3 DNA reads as TGTGCCAGCAGCTCGGGACTTGTAGCGGGAGGGTACAATGAGCAGTTCTTC. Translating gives CASSSGLVAGGYNEQFF.

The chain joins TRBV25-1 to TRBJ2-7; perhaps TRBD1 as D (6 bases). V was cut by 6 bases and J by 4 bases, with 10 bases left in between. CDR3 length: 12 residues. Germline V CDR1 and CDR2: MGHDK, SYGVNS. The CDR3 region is CASSYRVYEQYF. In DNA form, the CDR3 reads TGTGCCAGCAGCTACAGGGTTTACGAGCAGTACTTC.

The CDR3 sequence: CASSHPTSGSPLYYEQYF. The CDR3 DNA is TGTGCCAGCAGCCATCCGACTAGCGGGAGTCCGCTGTACTACGAGCAGTACTTC. This sequence joins TRBV4-2 and TRBJ2-7, with 12 bases matching TRBD2. The germline V gene has CDR1 LGHNA and CDR2 YNFKEQ. V trimming: 3 bases; J trimming: 3 bases; junction bases outside the gene matches: 12. This CDR3 is 18 amino acids long.

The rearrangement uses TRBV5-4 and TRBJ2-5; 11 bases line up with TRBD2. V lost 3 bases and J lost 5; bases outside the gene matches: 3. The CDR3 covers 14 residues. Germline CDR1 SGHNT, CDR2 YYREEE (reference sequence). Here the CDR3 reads CASSSWTSGETQYF. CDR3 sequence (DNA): TGTGCCAGCAGCTCCTGGACTAGCGGGGAGACCCAGTACTTC.

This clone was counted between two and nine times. Written as DNA, the CDR3 is TGTGCCAGCAGTTTATATCCCCGGAACGGTCAGCCCCAGCATTTT. Translated, it gives CASSLYPRNGQPQHF. The rearrangement joins TRBV27 to TRBJ1-5; D ambiguous. The CDR3 totals 15 residues. Trimming shortened V by 1 base and J by 6 bases, and 13 bases separated the two germline ends. Germline lookup yields CDR1 MNHEY and CDR2 SMNVEV (reference sequence).

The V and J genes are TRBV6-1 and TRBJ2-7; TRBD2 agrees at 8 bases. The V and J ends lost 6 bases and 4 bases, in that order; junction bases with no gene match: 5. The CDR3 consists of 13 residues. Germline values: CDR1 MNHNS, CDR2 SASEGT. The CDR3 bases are TGTGCCAGCAGACCGGGACTAGATTACGAGCAGTACTTC. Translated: CASRPGLDYEQYF.

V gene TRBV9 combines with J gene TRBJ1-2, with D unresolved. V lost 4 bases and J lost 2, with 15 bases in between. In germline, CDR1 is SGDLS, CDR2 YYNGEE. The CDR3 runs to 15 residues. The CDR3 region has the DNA TGTGCCAGCAGCCCTCACGAGCGGACGAACTATGGCTACACCTTC. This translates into CASSPHERTNYGYTF.

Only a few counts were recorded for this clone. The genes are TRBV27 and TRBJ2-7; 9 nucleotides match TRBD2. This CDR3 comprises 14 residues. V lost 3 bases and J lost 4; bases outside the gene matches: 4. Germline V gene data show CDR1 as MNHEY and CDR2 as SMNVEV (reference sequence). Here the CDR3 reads CASSFSSGSYEQYF. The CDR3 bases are TGTGCCAGCAGTTTTAGTAGCGGGAGTTACGAGCAGTACTTC.

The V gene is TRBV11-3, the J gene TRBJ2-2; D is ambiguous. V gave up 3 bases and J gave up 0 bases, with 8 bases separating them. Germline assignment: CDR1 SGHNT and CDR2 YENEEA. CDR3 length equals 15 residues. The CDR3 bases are TGTGCCAGCAGCTTGGGCGGAACGAACACCGGGGAGCTGTTTTTT. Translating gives CASSLGGTNTGELFF.

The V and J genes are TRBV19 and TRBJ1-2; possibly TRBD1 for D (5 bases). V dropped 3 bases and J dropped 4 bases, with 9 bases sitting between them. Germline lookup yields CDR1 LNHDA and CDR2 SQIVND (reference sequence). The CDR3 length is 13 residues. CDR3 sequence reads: CASSMSRVYGYTF. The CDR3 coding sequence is TGTGCCAGTAGTATGAGCAGGGTCTATGGCTACACCTTC.

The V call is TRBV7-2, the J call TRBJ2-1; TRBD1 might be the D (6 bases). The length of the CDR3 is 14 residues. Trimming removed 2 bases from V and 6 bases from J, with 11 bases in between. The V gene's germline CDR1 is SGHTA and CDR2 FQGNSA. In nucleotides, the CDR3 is TGTGCCAGCAGCTTACACAGGGCGGTCAATGAGCAGTTCTTC. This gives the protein CASSLHRAVNEQFF. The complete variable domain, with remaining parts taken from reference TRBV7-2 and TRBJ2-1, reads GAGVSQSPSNKVTEKGKDVELRCDPISGHTALYWYRQSLGQGLEFLIYFQGNSAPDKSGLPSDRFSAERTGGSVSTLTIQRTQQEDSAVYLCASSLHRAVNEQFFGPGTRLTVL.